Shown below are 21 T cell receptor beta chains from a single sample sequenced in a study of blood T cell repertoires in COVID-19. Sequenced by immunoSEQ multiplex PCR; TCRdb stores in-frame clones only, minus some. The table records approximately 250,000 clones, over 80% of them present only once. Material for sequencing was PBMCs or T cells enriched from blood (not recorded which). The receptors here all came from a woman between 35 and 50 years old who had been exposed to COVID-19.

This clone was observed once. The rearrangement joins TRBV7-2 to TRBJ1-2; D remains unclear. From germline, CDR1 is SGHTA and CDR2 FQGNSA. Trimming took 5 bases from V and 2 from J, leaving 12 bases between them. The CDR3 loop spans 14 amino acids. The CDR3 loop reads CASSAERGNYGYTF. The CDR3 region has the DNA TGTGCCAGCAGCGCAGAGAGAGGGAACTATGGCTACACCTTC.

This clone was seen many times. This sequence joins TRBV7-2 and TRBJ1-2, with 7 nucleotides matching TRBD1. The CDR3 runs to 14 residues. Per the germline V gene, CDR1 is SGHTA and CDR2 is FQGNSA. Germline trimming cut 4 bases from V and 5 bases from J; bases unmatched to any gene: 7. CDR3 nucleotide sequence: TGTGCCAGCAGCTCCCAAGGGACAGAATATGGCTACACCTTC. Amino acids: CASSSQGTEYGYTF.

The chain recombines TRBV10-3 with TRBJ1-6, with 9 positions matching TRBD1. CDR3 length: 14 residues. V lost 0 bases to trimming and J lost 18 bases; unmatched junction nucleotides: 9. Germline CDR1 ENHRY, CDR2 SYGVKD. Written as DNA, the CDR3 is TGTGCCATCAGTGAGTCGCGGACAGGGGCTACCCCCCACTTT. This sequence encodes CAISESRTGATPHF.

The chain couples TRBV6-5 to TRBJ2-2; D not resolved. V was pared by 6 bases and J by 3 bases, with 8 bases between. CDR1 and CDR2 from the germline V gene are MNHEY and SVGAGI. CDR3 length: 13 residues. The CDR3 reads CASRNIYTGELFF. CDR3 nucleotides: TGTGCCAGCAGAAACATATACACCGGGGAGCTGTTTTTT.

The CDR3 nucleotides read TGTGCCAGTAAGCCCCCTACCGAGGCCGGGGAGCTGTTTTTT. This sequence encodes CASKPPTEAGELFF. The chain carries TRBV19 and TRBJ2-2; no firm D call. The CDR3 is made up of 14 amino acids. The germline V and J ends were trimmed by 7 bases and 6 bases, with 15 bases remaining between them. Germline CDR1 LNHDA, CDR2 SQIVND (reference sequence).

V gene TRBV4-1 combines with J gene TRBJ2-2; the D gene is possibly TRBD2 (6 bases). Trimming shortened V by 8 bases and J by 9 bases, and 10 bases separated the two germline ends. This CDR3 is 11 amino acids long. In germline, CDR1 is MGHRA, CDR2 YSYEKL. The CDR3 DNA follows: TGCGCCAGCCGGGGGAGTCGGGAGCTGTTTTTT. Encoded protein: CASRGSRELFF.

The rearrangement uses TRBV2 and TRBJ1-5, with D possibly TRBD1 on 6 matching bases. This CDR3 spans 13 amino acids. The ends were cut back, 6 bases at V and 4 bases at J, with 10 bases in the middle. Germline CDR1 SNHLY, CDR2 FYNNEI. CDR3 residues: CASRTTGNQPQHF. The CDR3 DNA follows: TGTGCCAGCAGGACCACAGGGAATCAGCCCCAGCATTTT.

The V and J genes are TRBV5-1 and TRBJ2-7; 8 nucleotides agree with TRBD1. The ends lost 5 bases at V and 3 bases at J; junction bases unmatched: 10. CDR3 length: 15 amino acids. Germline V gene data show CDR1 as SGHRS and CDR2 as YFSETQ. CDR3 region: CASSMGQVGVYEQYF. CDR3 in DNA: TGCGCCAGCAGTATGGGACAGGTTGGGGTCTACGAGCAGTACTTC.

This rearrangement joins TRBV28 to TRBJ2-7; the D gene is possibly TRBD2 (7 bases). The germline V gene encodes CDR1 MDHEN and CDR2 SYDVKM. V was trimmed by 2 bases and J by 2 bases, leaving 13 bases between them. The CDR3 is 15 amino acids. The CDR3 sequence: CASSLNRGRAYEQYV. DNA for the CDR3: TGTGCCAGCAGTTTAAATAGGGGGAGGGCCTACGAGCAGTACGTC.

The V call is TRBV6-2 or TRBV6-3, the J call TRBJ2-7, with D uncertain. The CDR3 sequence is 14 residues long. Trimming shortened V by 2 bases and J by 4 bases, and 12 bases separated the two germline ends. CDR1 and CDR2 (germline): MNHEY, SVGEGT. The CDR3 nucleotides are TGTGCCAGCAGTTACAGCGCCCGGTGGTACGAGCAGTACTTC. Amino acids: CASSYSARWYEQYF.

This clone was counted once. The CDR3 coding sequence is TGTGCCAGCAGCCAAGGAATCGATGGGAGGGTTGGCTACACCTTC. Translating gives CASSQGIDGRVGYTF. This chain uses TRBV4-2 with TRBJ1-2, with D uncertain. V was cut by 1 base and J by 7 bases, with 16 bases left in between. The CDR3 runs 15 residues. CDR1 and CDR2 (germline): LGHNA, YNFKEQ.

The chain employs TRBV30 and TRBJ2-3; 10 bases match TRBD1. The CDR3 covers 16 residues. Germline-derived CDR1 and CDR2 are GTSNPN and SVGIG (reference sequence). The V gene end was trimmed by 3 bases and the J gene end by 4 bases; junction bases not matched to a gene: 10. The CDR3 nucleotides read TGTGCCTGGAGCGCAAGGGACAGGGGAGGCGCAGATACGCAGTATTTT. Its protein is CAWSARDRGGADTQYF.

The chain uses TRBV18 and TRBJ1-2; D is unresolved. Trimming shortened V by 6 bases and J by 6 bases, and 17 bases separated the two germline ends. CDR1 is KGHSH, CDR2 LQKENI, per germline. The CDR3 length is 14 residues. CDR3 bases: TGTGCCAGCTCGCCCTTGGCGGGAGGCCATGGCTACACCTTC. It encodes CASSPLAGGHGYTF. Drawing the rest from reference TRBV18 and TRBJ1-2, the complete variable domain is NAGVMQNPRHLVRRRGQEARLRCSPMKGHSHVYWYRQLPEEGLKFMVYLQKENIIDESGMPKERFSAEFPKEGPSILRIQQVVRGDSAAYFCASSPLAGGHGYTFGSGTRLTVV.

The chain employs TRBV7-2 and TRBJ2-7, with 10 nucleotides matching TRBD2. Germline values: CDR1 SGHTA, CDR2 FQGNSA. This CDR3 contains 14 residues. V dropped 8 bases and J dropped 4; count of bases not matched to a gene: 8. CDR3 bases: TGTGCCAGCCAGAGCGGGGGGGAAGCTTACGAGCAGTACTTC. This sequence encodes CASQSGGEAYEQYF.

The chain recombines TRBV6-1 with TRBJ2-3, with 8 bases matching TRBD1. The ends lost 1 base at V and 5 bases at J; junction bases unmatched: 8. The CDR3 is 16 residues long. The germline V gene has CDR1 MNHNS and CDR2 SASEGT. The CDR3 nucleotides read TGTGCCAGCAGTGAAGAGCTGGGACAGGAGGGAGATACGCAGTATTTT. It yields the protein CASSEELGQEGDTQYF.

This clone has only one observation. The CDR3 DNA sequence: TGCGCCAGCAGCCAGGGGACTAGCGGGAGCGTTAAGAGACTCAACACCGGGGAGCTGTTTTTT. This translates into CASSQGTSGSVKRLNTGELFF. The rearrangement uses TRBV4-1 and TRBJ2-2; 14 nucleotides agree with TRBD2. After removal of 3 bases from V and 2 bases from J, the junction contained 14 bases not matched to a gene. In germline, CDR1 is MGHRA, CDR2 YSYEKL. The CDR3 totals 21 residues.

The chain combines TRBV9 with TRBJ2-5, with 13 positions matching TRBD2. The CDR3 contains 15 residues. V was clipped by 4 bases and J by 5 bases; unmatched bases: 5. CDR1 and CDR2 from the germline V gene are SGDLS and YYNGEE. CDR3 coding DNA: TGTGCCAGCAGCCTACTAGCGGGAGGGGGGGAGACCCAGTACTTC. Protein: CASSLLAGGGETQYF.

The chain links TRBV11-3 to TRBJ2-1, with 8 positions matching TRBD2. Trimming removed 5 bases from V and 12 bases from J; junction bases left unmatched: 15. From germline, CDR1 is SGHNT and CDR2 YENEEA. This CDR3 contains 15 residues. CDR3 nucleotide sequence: TGTGCCAGCAGCAGCCTTTTGTTAGCGGGGTCTGGGCAGTTCTTC. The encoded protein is CASSSLLLAGSGQFF. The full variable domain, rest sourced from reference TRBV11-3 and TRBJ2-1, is EAGVVQSPRYKIIEKKQPVAFWCNPISGHNTLYWYLQNLGQGPELLIRYENEEAVDDSQLPKDRFSAERLKGVDSTLKIQPAELGDSAVYLCASSSLLLAGSGQFFGPGTRLTVL.

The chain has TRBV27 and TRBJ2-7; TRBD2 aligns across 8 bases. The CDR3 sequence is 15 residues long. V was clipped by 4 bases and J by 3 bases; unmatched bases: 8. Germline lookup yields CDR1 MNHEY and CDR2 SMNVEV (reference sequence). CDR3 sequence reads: CASSSGFSGDYEQYV. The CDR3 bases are TGTGCCAGCAGTTCCGGATTTAGCGGGGACTACGAGCAGTACGTC.

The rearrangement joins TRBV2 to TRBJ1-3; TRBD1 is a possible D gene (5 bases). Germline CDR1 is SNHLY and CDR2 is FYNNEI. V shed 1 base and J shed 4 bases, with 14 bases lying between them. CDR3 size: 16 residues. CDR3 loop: CASSEGRGSSGNTIYF. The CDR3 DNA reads TGTGCCAGCAGTGAAGGGCGGGGCTCTTCGGGAAACACCATATATTTT.

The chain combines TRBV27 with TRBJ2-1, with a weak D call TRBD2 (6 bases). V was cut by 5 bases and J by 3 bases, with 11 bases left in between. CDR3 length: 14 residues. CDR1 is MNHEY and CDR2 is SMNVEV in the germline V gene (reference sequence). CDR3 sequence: CASSPGLVYNEQFF. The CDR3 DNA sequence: TGTGCCAGCAGTCCGGGACTTGTCTACAATGAGCAGTTCTTC.